This T cell receptor (beta chain) is from a study of spatial heterogeneity in lung cancer (dated by TCRdb to between 2017 and 2020). A note on the overall study: Beta-chain transcripts were consistently detected in greater numbers than alpha-chain transcripts, which likely reflects a higher abundance of beta-chain transcripts. In non-small cell lung cancer, the study quantitatively compared TCR alpha and beta repertoires across several tumor regions, matched nontumor lung, and blood. In the raw uncorrected reads, each unique combination of TCR and UMI appeared more than ten times on average. TCR repertoire features were related to nonsynonymous mutation counts determined by whole-exome sequencing of tumor tissue. Both alpha and beta chains were TCR-sequenced in samples taken at surgery, namely 220 tumor regions, approximately 66 matched nontumor lung samples and about 58 PBMC samples. A strong correlation was found between TCR transcript counts in tumor regions and a T cell transcriptional module score from matched bulk RNA-seq.

This clonotype was detected many times. Its antigen is still unknown. It has no much larger one-base neighbor in the sample; base qualities were not kept. Libraries were prepared through 5' RACE. Sequencing instrument: NextSeq 500. In the TCR library protocol, a unique molecular identifier was attached to each TCR cDNA molecule so that PCR and sequencing errors could be corrected. In the authors' own workflow: TCR identification, UMI-based error correction and CDR3 extraction were performed with Decombinator tools. Expanded TCRs were defined as those above a frequency of 2 per 1,000, corresponding to the top 1% of the tumor frequency distribution. Expanded tumor TCRs were classed as regional if statistically deemed absent (corrected P<0.05) from at least one tumor region, otherwise ubiquitous. Renyi diversity was computed with the R vegan package after each repertoire had been subsampled 100 times to 5,000 TCRs. CDR3 similarity networks were built from amino acid triplet string-kernel similarity, with CDR3s being connected when pairwise similarity was above 0.82. The public reads were quality trimmed at Q25 with fastp and then assembled into clones with MiXCR by TCRdb, keeping productive beta chains. Each CDR3 protein appears once, grouped with its most common genes and DNA. TCRdb, rather than the study authors, made the V and J calls. For this sample the table gives around 100,000 distinct CDR3 sequences, of which 4.4% were detected only once. 21% of the sample goes to the ten largest clones.

The paper's findings and limits, for the study overall: Confirming at a functional level the hypothesis that regional TCRs recognize regional mutations was considered to require additional single-cell paired TCR alpha and beta sequencing. Counts of ubiquitous and regional expanded TCRs correlated with counts of ubiquitous and regional nonsynonymous mutations, respectively. Estimated TCR-seq coverage of tumor T cells was only about 7.2% for alpha chains and around 13% for beta chains. The tumor nonsynonymous mutation count correlated with the number of expanded alpha and beta TCRs within the tumor.

V gives up 4 bases and J gives up 4 bases, and the segment between their germline ends measures 16 bases. Via the germline V gene, CDR1 is MNHEY and CDR2 SVGEGT. CDR3 length: 15 amino acids, cysteine to phenylalanine. This entry keeps only the CDR3 DNA: 45 bases, framed from base 1. This specimen's time point label, interpreted: sample taken at primary tumor resection. The donors were more than 65 patients from the lung TRACERx cohort who had early-stage, untreated non-small cell lung cancer. Without any cell sorting, TCR sequencing was performed on whole RNA extracted either from tumor and nontumor lung tissue or from cryopreserved PBMC samples. A patient was chosen for TCR sequencing only when enough RNA was available from at least two tumor regions. Tumor and adjacent nontumor lung specimens were reviewed by a lung pathologist before selection.

The sample consisted of lung tumor tissue, taken at surgery. The clonotype comes from a male donor with early-stage non-small cell lung cancer. The chain was built from TRBV6-2 or TRBV6-3 and TRBJ2-5; a tentative D match to TRBD1 spans 6 bases. CDR3 loop: CASSFNRATRETQYF. The sequenced DNA: TGTGCCAGCAGTTTTAACAGGGCCACCCGAGAGACCCAGTACTTC.